Listed below are T cell receptor beta chains from one sample, sequenced in a study of PD-L1 blockade in urothelial cancer. Sequencing was performed with immunoSEQ multiplex PCR; in TCRdb, only in-frame clones are kept and a portion is missing. The data hold about 84,000 clones, with about 81% observed a single time. The source material was PBMCs, sampled around atezolizumab (anti-PD-L1) treatment. The receptors here all came from a man aged 65 to 85 with urothelial cancer. Each CDR3 is given with its conserved first and last residue. Fields, in order: V gene, D gene, J gene, clone size, CDR3 protein, CDR3 DNA. A D gene is named only where the DNA matches it firmly. A row's size may be missing; if present it is once, few, many or a size class.

V: TRBV5-1; D: NA; J: TRBJ2-5; size: NA; CDR3: CASKRDTEGETQYF; DNA: TGCGCCAGCAAGCGGGACACCGAGGGGGAGACCCAGTACTTC
V: TRBV5-1; D: TRBD1; J: TRBJ2-5; size: NA; CDR3: CASNGPGGQRETRYF; DNA: TGCGCCAGCAACGGGCCAGGGGGCCAGAGGGAGACCCGGTACTTC
V: TRBV14; D: TRBD2; J: TRBJ2-7; size: few; CDR3: CASSQVSSGRSEQYF; DNA: TGTGCCAGCAGCCAAGTTTCTAGCGGGAGAAGCGAGCAGTACTTC
V: TRBV11-2; D: NA; J: TRBJ2-1; size: NA; CDR3: CASSLDLTVNEQFF; DNA: TGTGCCAGCAGCTTAGATCTCACAGTAAATGAGCAGTTCTTC
V: TRBV10-2; D: NA; J: TRBJ1-2; size: NA; CDR3: CATSGMRYGYTF; DNA: TGCGCCACCTCAGGGATGAGGTATGGCTACACCTTC
V: TRBV2; D: TRBD2; J: TRBJ2-1; size: NA; CDR3: CASSKARLAGGNEQFF; DNA: TGTGCCAGCAGTAAAGCACGGCTAGCGGGGGGGAATGAGCAGTTCTTC
V: TRBV19; D: NA; J: TRBJ1-1; size: NA; CDR3: CASSIRGLNTEAFF; DNA: TGTGCCAGTAGTATTAGAGGCCTGAACACTGAAGCTTTCTTT
V: TRBV14; D: TRBD2; J: TRBJ2-1; size: NA; CDR3: CASSQEVPGLAGGRNEQFF; DNA: TGTGCCAGCAGCCAAGAAGTTCCCGGACTAGCGGGAGGGCGCAATGAGCAGTTCTTC
V: TRBV6-1; D: TRBD2; J: TRBJ2-3; size: NA; CDR3: CASRIAGSTDTQYF; DNA: TGTGCCAGCAGAATAGCGGGGAGCACAGATACGCAGTATTTT
V: TRBV5-1; D: NA; J: TRBJ2-7; size: NA; CDR3: CASSLGQTSYEQYF; DNA: TGCGCCAGCAGCTTGGGACAGACGTCCTACGAGCAGTACTTC
V: TRBV6-5; D: NA; J: TRBJ2-1; size: NA; CDR3: CASSRGSRSYNEQFF; DNA: TGTGCCAGCAGCCGCGGGTCTCGCTCCTACAATGAGCAGTTCTTC
V: TRBV11-3; D: NA; J: TRBJ1-1; size: NA; CDR3: CASDEGSPTEAFF; DNA: TGTGCCAGCGACGAGGGATCACCCACTGAAGCTTTCTTT
V: TRBV7-3; D: TRBD1; J: TRBJ2-6; size: NA; CDR3: CASSPPGTGVSGANVLTF; DNA: TGTGCCAGCAGTCCTCCCGGGACAGGGGTCTCTGGGGCCAACGTCCTGACTTTC
V: TRBV5-4; D: NA; J: TRBJ2-7; size: NA; CDR3: CASSLSNKQYF; DNA: TGTGCCAGCAGCTTGTCTAATAAGCAGTACTTC
V: TRBV29-1; D: NA; J: TRBJ2-1; size: NA; CDR3: CSVRGGLSPREGNEQFF; DNA: TGCAGCGTTAGAGGGGGCCTTAGTCCCCGGGAGGGGAATGAGCAGTTCTTC
V: TRBV5-1; D: NA; J: TRBJ1-1; size: NA; CDR3: CASSADSRLDAFF; DNA: TGCGCCAGCAGCGCGGACAGCCGTTTAGATGCTTTCTTT
V: TRBV6-1; D: TRBD1; J: TRBJ1-5; size: NA; CDR3: CASWTGQGRHQPQHF; DNA: TGTGCCAGCTGGACCGGACAGGGAAGACATCAGCCCCAGCATTTT
V: TRBV4-1; D: TRBD1; J: TRBJ2-2; size: NA; CDR3: CASSQTIGTGAAISKELFF; DNA: TGCGCCAGCAGCCAGACCATAGGGACAGGGGCCGCTATCTCCAAGGAGCTGTTTTTT
V: TRBV18; D: NA; J: TRBJ1-1; size: NA; CDR3: CASSPFRQGGTEAFF; DNA: TGTGCCAGCTCACCATTTCGACAAGGGGGCACTGAAGCTTTCTTT